Listed here are 12 T cell receptor beta chains from one sample, sequenced in a study of T cells in Graves' hyperthyroidism and ophthalmopathy. RNA transcripts provided the source from which TCR beta CDR3 regions were amplified. During a first-round RT-PCR of the TCR CDR3, the HTBI primer set was used. TCRdb ran MiXCR on the multiplex PCR reads and lists one entry per CDR3 protein. The data hold about 660,000 distinct CDR3 sequences, with 40% to 55% observed a single time. Sample: peripheral blood or thyroid tissue (not recorded which). The receptors here all came from an adult man with Graves' disease, either hyperthyroidism or ophthalmopathy (not recorded which).

The chain uses TRBV2 and TRBJ1-2, with a tentative D call TRBD1 (6 bases). The CDR3 consists of 17 residues. V lost 11 bases and J lost 4, with 29 bases in between. Germline V gene lookup returns CDR1 SNHLY and CDR2 FYNNEI. The CDR3 DNA follows: TGTGCCTGGCTCCCGAGGCGTAAGACAGGACAACGCTATGGCTACACCTTC. It yields the protein CAWLPRRKTGQRYGYTF.

In this sample, this clonotype turned up many times. The J gene is TRBJ1-2, the V gene TRBV5-1, with D tentatively TRBD1 (5 bases). Germline assignment: CDR1 SGHRS and CDR2 YFSETQ. This CDR3 spans 12 amino acids. The V end lost 7 bases, the J end lost 6 bases, and 13 bases lay between the germline ends. As DNA, the CDR3 is TGCGCCAGCTCGACGGACATCAATGGCTACACCTTC. This gives the protein CASSTDINGYTF.

The chain couples TRBV19 to TRBJ1-5, with D unclear. The CDR3 is 14 residues long. Trimming stripped 6 bases from V and 4 bases from J, with 13 bases between. Per germline, CDR1 LNHDA and CDR2 SQIVND (reference sequence). The CDR3 region has the DNA TGTGCCAGTAGAGGTGCACGTGAAAATCAGCCCCAGCATTTT. Its protein product is CASRGARENQPQHF.

In the case of this clonotype: One base away lies a much larger clone, so this may be a sequencing read error. The chain joins TRBV10-3 to TRBJ2-2; 9 bases align to TRBD1. The CDR3 has 15 residues. Germline V gene data show CDR1 as ENHRY and CDR2 as SYGVKD. The ends lost 6 bases at V and 1 base at J; junction bases unmatched: 3. CDR3 sequence reads: CAISGTGMNTGELFF. CDR3 bases: TGTGCCATCAGCGGGACAGGGATGAACACCGGGGAGCTGTTTTTT.

Details on this clonotype: A much larger clone lies one base from this, so it may be a read error. The chain recombines TRBV2 with TRBJ1-1, with D tentatively TRBD1 (6 bases). Germline values: CDR1 SNHLY, CDR2 FYNNEI. CDR3 size: 14 residues. V was cut by 4 bases and J by 4 bases, with 13 bases left in between. This CDR3 reads CASSVTGRGTEAFF. The CDR3 region has the DNA TGTGCCAGCAGTGTAACAGGGAGGGGCACTGAAGCTTTCTTT.

The chain is built from TRBV6-5 and TRBJ2-7; D might be TRBD2 (6 bases). CDR3 length equals 15 residues. V was trimmed by 2 bases and J by 3 bases, leaving 14 bases between them. Looked up from germline, CDR1 is MNHEY and CDR2 is SVGAGI. The CDR3, as DNA: TGTGCCAGCAGTTACCCCAATCGGGGACTCTACGAGCAGTACTTC. This gives the protein CASSYPNRGLYEQYF.

This clonotype was seen ten or more times. The V and J genes are TRBV29-1 and TRBJ1-3, with a weak D call TRBD1 (6 bases). The CDR3 extends over 14 amino acids. Trimming took off 4 bases at V and 4 bases at J, with 14 bases between the two ends. Germline values: CDR1 SQVTM, CDR2 ANQGSEA. The CDR3 reads CSVASRGKGNTIYF. The DNA of the CDR3 is TGCAGCGTTGCGTCGAGGGGGAAAGGAAACACCATATATTTT. The full variable domain, in which reference TRBV29-1 and TRBJ1-3 provide the parts outside the CDR3, is SAVISQKPSRDICQRGTSLTIQCQVDSQVTMMFWYRQQPGQSLTLIATANQGSEATYESGFVIDKFPISRPNLTFSTLTVSNMSPEDSSIYLCSVASRGKGNTIYFGEGSWLTVV.

The gene calls are TRBV9 and TRBJ1-2; possible D gene TRBD1, 5 bases. The germline V and J ends were trimmed by 0 bases and 8 bases, with 17 bases remaining between them. Germline values: CDR1 SGDLS, CDR2 YYNGEE. The CDR3 is 15 residues long. DNA for the CDR3: TGTGCCAGCAGCGTAGGTCAGGGCGACTTGGGCGGCTACACCTTC. It encodes CASSVGQGDLGGYTF.

The chain is built from TRBV29-1 and TRBJ1-6; 8 positions agree with TRBD1. The CDR3 consists of 13 residues. The germline gives CDR1 SQVTM, CDR2 ANQGSEA. Losses at the gene ends were 4 bases for V and 8 bases for J; bases not matched to a gene: 4. CDR3 region: CSVGTGWDSPLHF. CDR3 in DNA: TGCAGCGTTGGGACAGGGTGGGATTCACCCCTCCACTTT. The full variable domain, rest sourced from reference TRBV29-1 and TRBJ1-6, is SAVISQKPSRDICQRGTSLTIQCQVDSQVTMMFWYRQQPGQSLTLIATANQGSEATYESGFVIDKFPISRPNLTFSTLTVSNMSPEDSSIYLCSVGTGWDSPLHFGNGTRLTVT.

The table lists this clonotype with a few counts. The rearrangement links TRBV20-1 to TRBJ1-5; no reliable D call. This CDR3 has 14 amino acids. Deletions cut 4 bases from V and 0 bases from J, with 10 bases between. The V gene's germline CDR1 is DFQATT and CDR2 SNEGSKA (reference sequence). Written as DNA, the CDR3 is TGCAGTGCTACGAGGACGGATAGCAATCAGCCCCAGCATTTT. Translating it yields CSATRTDSNQPQHF.

This chain connects TRBV9 to TRBJ1-5; the D is unclear. The CDR3 consists of 14 residues. Per germline, CDR1 SGDLS and CDR2 YYNGEE. V lost 4 bases and J lost 6, with 14 bases in between. This CDR3 reads CASSPDPGGQPQHF. The CDR3 DNA is TGTGCCAGCAGCCCTGACCCGGGAGGTCAGCCCCAGCATTTT.

This clonotype was seen at least ten times. The V and J genes are TRBV15 and TRBJ1-3; TRBD1 is a possible D gene (5 bases). This CDR3 spans 15 amino acids. Trimming pared 5 bases from V and 0 bases from J, leaving 11 bases between. CDR1 and CDR2 (germline): LNHNV, YYDKDF (reference sequence). The CDR3 sequence is CATSAGTYSGNTIYF. In nucleotides, the CDR3 is TGTGCCACCAGCGCCGGGACGTACTCTGGAAACACCATATATTTT.